The sample holds a few counts of the clone carrying this T cell receptor beta chain. No antigen is known for it. CDR1 is MGHRA, CDR2 YSYEKL, per germline. V was clipped by 1 base and J by 1 base, with 14 bases between them. This CDR3 comprises 17 residues. This sample stems from a study of T cell repertoires in cytomegalovirus infection. In the study overall: The authors relied on CMV epitopes, both recently identified HLA-C-restricted and well-studied HLA-B-restricted. Public TCR beta signature analysis indicated the presence of both CMV infection and matching HLA type. Findings and limits, study-wide: HLA-C-restricted CMV clonotypes gave the most frequent clonotype in two of eight donors.

TCRdb re-called the reads with MiXCR, one entry per CDR3 protein. The sample contains roughly 150,000 distinct CDR3 sequences, 25% to 35% of which appear only once. The chain is built from TRBV4-1 and TRBJ2-1; D perhaps matches TRBD2 (5 bases). The material sequenced was CD8+ T cells from cultured PBMCs, taken from culture after CMV antigen stimulation. The clonotype comes from a human donor in good health (CMV status not recorded). Some clones in this sample may be carry-over from other donors' samples. The CDR3 DNA reads TGCGCCAGCAGCCAAGTTACCGGGGTTTGGTCCTACAATGAGCAGTTCTTC. It codes for CASSQVTGVWSYNEQFF.